This record concerns one T cell receptor (beta chain) sequence. The antigen is undetermined. A read error may account for a junction end that differs from germline. The entry originates in a study of glioma-infiltrating T cells after dendritic cell vaccination. Study details: Dendritic cells derived from monocytes and pulsed with autologous tumor lysate formed the vaccine.

This CDR3 comprises 17 residues. CDR1 is PRHDT, CDR2 FYEKMQ, per germline (reference sequence). The study, taken as a whole, reports: Higher TCR clonality did not directly relate to longer survival.

Amplification used 60 V beta primers and 13 J beta primers. Produced via immunoSEQ multiplex PCR; TCRdb's table is partial and in-frame only. Here the sample spans around 90,000 clones, 79% being singletons. The genes are TRBV13 and TRBJ2-1; TRBD2 is a possible D gene (6 bases). Sequences were derived from blood, sampled before dendritic cell vaccination. The source is a human donor with glioblastoma. Here the CDR3 reads CAGSLGLASVSYNEQFF. The CDR3 nucleotides read TGTGCCGGCAGCCTCGGGCTAGCGAGTGTTTCCTACAATGAGCAGTTCTTC.